This TCR beta chain was documented in a study of blood T cell repertoires in COVID-19. The V gene lost 4 bases and the J gene lost 5 bases, with 9 bases spanning the gap. Germline assignment: CDR1 SGHNT and CDR2 YYREEE (reference sequence). The CDR3 length is 12 residues. TCRdb's copy holds only in-frame clones and misses some; the assay was immunoSEQ multiplex PCR. The profile shows 9,500 to 15,000 clones, under 95% of them singletons. The chain couples TRBV5-4 to TRBJ1-1; D is possibly TRBD1 (6 bases). Material for sequencing was peripheral blood. The sequence came from a man between 65 and 85 years old with active COVID-19. The CDR3 region has the DNA TGTGCCAGCAGCACAGGGTGGACTGAAGCTTTCTTT. This translates into CASSTGWTEAFF.